A single sample is the source of the 15 T cell receptor beta chains below, sequenced in a study of blood T cell repertoires in COVID-19. TCRdb's copy holds only in-frame clones and misses some; the assay was immunoSEQ multiplex PCR. The profile shows about 430,000 clones, roughly 90% of them singletons. The sequenced sample consisted of peripheral blood. The receptors were gathered from a man younger than 35 with COVID-19, enrolled during active disease.

Only a few counts were recorded for this clone. The J gene is TRBJ2-7, the V gene TRBV5-4; D not certain. The CDR3 covers 16 residues. V was cut by 0 bases and J by 4 bases, with 17 bases left in between. Germline CDR1 SGHNT, CDR2 YYREEE (reference sequence). The CDR3, as DNA: TGTGCCAGCAGCTTGGGGGCCGGCCAAGGTGAGTACGAGCAGTACTTC. Protein sequence: CASSLGAGQGEYEQYF.

In the case of this clone: An end of the junction differs from the germline gene, which may be a read error. CDR3 sequence reads: CASSKEGYYSPLHF. The CDR3 nucleotides are TGTGCCAGCAGTAAGGAGGGCTATTATTCACCCCTCCACTTT. The chain links TRBV6-6 to TRBJ1-6, with D hard to call. The CDR3 consists of 14 residues. Germline V lookup: CDR1 MNHNY, CDR2 SVGAGI (reference sequence).

This clone appeared a single time. The chain has TRBV6-5 and TRBJ1-5; 7 positions match TRBD1. Germline assignment: CDR1 MNHEY and CDR2 SVGAGI. The CDR3 contains 12 residues. V shed 10 bases, J shed 7 bases, and the junction held 7 bases outside the gene matches. The CDR3 protein is CATDRVTQPQHF. CDR3 sequence (DNA): TGTGCCACAGACAGGGTCACCCAGCCCCAGCATTTT.

The chain uses TRBV11-2 and TRBJ2-7, with TRBD2 matching 13 bases. Germline V gene lookup returns CDR1 SGHAT and CDR2 FQNNGV. The V and J ends lost 7 bases and 6 bases, in that order; junction bases with no gene match: 9. The CDR3 spans 15 residues. The CDR3 DNA is TGTGCCAGCACTAAGGGGACTAGCGGGATCGGCGAGCAGTACTTC. Its translation: CASTKGTSGIGEQYF. Full variable domain (outside the CDR3, taken from reference TRBV11-2 and TRBJ2-7): EAGVAQSPRYKIIEKRQSVAFWCNPISGHATLYWYQQILGQGPKLLIQFQNNGVVDDSQLPKDRFSAERLKGVDSTLKIQPAKLEDSAVYLCASTKGTSGIGEQYFGPGTRLTVT.

The chain links TRBV6-2 or TRBV6-3 to TRBJ2-7, with 8 bases matching TRBD2. The CDR3 length is 14 residues. Germline CDR1 reads MNHEY; CDR2 reads SVGEGT. V dropped 5 bases and J dropped 2; count of bases not matched to a gene: 5. The CDR3 region is CASSRREGAYEQYF. The DNA of the CDR3 is TGTGCCAGCAGTCGCCGGGAGGGGGCCTACGAGCAGTACTTC.

V and J are TRBV13 and TRBJ2-7; D is uncertain. The V gene lost 0 bases and the J gene lost 0 bases, with 6 bases spanning the gap. CDR3 length: 14 amino acids. Per germline, CDR1 PRHDT and CDR2 FYEKMQ (reference sequence). In DNA, the CDR3 is TGTGCCAGCAGCTTAGGTCTGGCCTCCTACGAGCAGTACTTC. This encodes CASSLGLASYEQYF.

CDR3 nucleotide sequence: TGTGCCAGCAGCTTAGAGTGGGACATAGGACTAGCGGCTACCTACGAGCAGTACTTC. Amino acids: CASSLEWDIGLAATYEQYF. This chain joins TRBV7-2 and TRBJ2-7; 10 bases align to TRBD2. Trimming took 1 base from V and 2 from J; bases not matched to a gene: 14. Germline V lookup: CDR1 SGHTA, CDR2 FQGNSA. The CDR3 sequence is 19 residues long.

In its sample, this clone was seen a few times. The rearrangement uses TRBV2 and TRBJ1-5, with D perhaps TRBD1 (5 bases). Trimming left V 7 bases short and J 2 bases short, with 12 bases between. The CDR3 is 14 residues long. Germline V gene sequence: CDR1 SNHLY, CDR2 FYNNEI. The CDR3 DNA reads as TGTGCCAGCAACCTAGGGGAGGGCAATCAGCCCCAGCATTTT. Amino acids: CASNLGEGNQPQHF.

In this sample, this clone turned up once. The J gene is TRBJ1-6, the V gene TRBV6-6, with TRBD1 as a possible D gene (6 bases). Germline-derived CDR1 and CDR2 are MNHNY and SVGAGI (reference sequence). The CDR3 loop spans 16 amino acids. The V end lost 2 bases, the J end lost 0 bases, and 8 bases lay between the germline ends. The CDR3 sequence is CASSYGQSSYNSPLHF. The CDR3 DNA sequence: TGTGCCAGCAGTTACGGACAGAGCTCCTATAATTCACCCCTCCACTTT.

This chain links TRBV18 with TRBJ2-7; TRBD2 matches 9 bases. Germline assignment: CDR1 KGHSH and CDR2 LQKENI. The J segment lost 6 bases and the V segment lost 3 bases, leaving 6 bases of the junction unmatched. This CDR3 has 14 residues. CDR3 nucleotide sequence: TGTGCCAGCTCACCCAGCGGCGGGAGGGGCGAGCAGTACTTC. This gives the protein CASSPSGGRGEQYF. The complete variable domain, with remaining parts taken from reference TRBV18 and TRBJ2-7, reads NAGVMQNPRHLVRRRGQEARLRCSPMKGHSHVYWYRQLPEEGLKFMVYLQKENIIDESGMPKERFSAEFPKEGPSILRIQQVVRGDSAAYFCASSPSGGRGEQYFGPGTRLTVT.

The chain has TRBV6-5 and TRBJ2-7; D gene ambiguous. The germline V gene has CDR1 MNHEY and CDR2 SVGAGI. Trimming removed 7 bases at V and 2 bases at J, with 12 bases between. There are 13 residues in the CDR3. The CDR3 spells CASTSGWTYEQYF. In DNA form, the CDR3 reads TGTGCCAGCACGTCAGGATGGACCTACGAGCAGTACTTC.

The V and J genes are TRBV18 and TRBJ2-1, with 9 nucleotides matching TRBD2. The CDR3 covers 17 residues. Germline CDR1 is KGHSH and CDR2 is LQKENI. J gave up 1 base and V 0 bases, and 4 bases lay outside the gene matches. CDR3 DNA sequence: TGTGCCAGCTCACCACCCAGCGGGAGGAGGTCCTACAATGAGCAGTTCTTC. This gives the protein CASSPPSGRRSYNEQFF.

The CDR3 loop reads CASRWTGRNEQFF. For the CDR3, the DNA is TGTGCCAGTCGGTGGACAGGGCGCAATGAGCAGTTCTTC. The chain combines TRBV19 with TRBJ2-1; TRBD1 aligns across 8 bases. V was clipped by 8 bases and J by 6 bases; unmatched bases: 6. The CDR3 is 13 amino acids. Germline V gene lookup returns CDR1 LNHDA and CDR2 SQIVND (reference sequence).

This chain joins TRBV4-1 and TRBJ2-2, with D perhaps TRBD2 (5 bases). From germline, CDR1 is MGHRA and CDR2 YSYEKL. The CDR3 is 14 residues long. The V and J ends lost 5 bases and 6 bases respectively, with 13 bases between them. The CDR3 spells CASSRGPVSGELFF. The CDR3 nucleotides are TGCGCCAGCAGCAGAGGGCCGGTCTCCGGGGAGCTGTTTTTT.

The V call is TRBV2, the J call TRBJ2-1; 10 bases agree with TRBD2. The CDR3 has 15 residues. Germline V gives CDR1 SNHLY, CDR2 FYNNEI. V gave up 8 bases and J gave up 7 bases; unmatched junction bases: 11. CDR3 in amino acids: CASRGLAAEWNEQFF. In DNA, the CDR3 is TGTGCCAGCCGTGGACTAGCGGCGGAGTGGAATGAGCAGTTCTTC.